Listed below are T cell receptor beta chains from one sample, sequenced in a study of post-analysis software for immune sequencing data. TCRdb recomputed calls from the PCR reads with MiXCR, one row per CDR3 protein. The sample gives roughly 600,000 distinct CDR3 sequences, roughly 47% of which show up once; over 1.5% is in the top ten. Sequenced input: blood. The receptors come from a girl between 5 and 17 years old with multiple sclerosis. The CDR3 runs from the conserved cysteine through the conserved F or W. A D gene is named only where the DNA matches it firmly. Clone sizes are given selectively: once, few, many, or a class where the clone is expanded.

clone_size: few
j_call: TRBJ2-7
d_call: TRBD1
v_call: TRBV6-1
cdr3_aa: CASNEPGQGAGEQYF
cdr3_nt: TGTGCCAGCAACGAACCGGGACAGGGGGCGGGGGAGCAGTACTTC

clone_size: -
j_call: TRBJ2-7
d_call: -
v_call: TRBV5-1
cdr3_aa: CASSLWVGEQYF
cdr3_nt: TGCGCCAGCAGCTTGTGGGTTGGCGAGCAGTACTTC

clone_size: many
j_call: TRBJ2-7
d_call: -
v_call: TRBV20-1
cdr3_aa: CSAQGTGAFLHEQYF
cdr3_nt: TGCAGTGCTCAGGGTACGGGGGCCTTTCTCCACGAGCAGTACTTC

clone_size: few
j_call: TRBJ2-4
d_call: TRBD2
v_call: TRBV20-1
cdr3_aa: CSAPFGSGDPSILF
cdr3_nt: TGCAGTGCTCCATTTGGTAGCGGGGACCCATCGATCCTCTTC

clone_size: -
j_call: TRBJ2-1
d_call: -
v_call: TRBV7-2
cdr3_aa: CASSLRGLSYNEQFF
cdr3_nt: TGTGCCAGCAGCCTCAGGGGTCTTTCCTACAATGAGCAGTTCTTC

clone_size: -
j_call: TRBJ1-1
d_call: -
v_call: TRBV7-8
cdr3_aa: CASSSSSGAPEAFF
cdr3_nt: TGTGCCAGCAGCTCCTCGTCAGGGGCCCCTGAAGCTTTCTTT

clone_size: once
j_call: TRBJ1-2
d_call: -
v_call: TRBV5-5
cdr3_aa: CASSLAPQVPIEDGYTF
cdr3_nt: TGTGCCAGCAGCTTGGCCCCCCAAGTCCCCATCGAAGATGGCTACACCTTC

clone_size: -
j_call: TRBJ2-5
d_call: TRBD2
v_call: TRBV4-1
cdr3_aa: CASSQDRSSGSETQYF
cdr3_nt: TGCGCCAGCAGCCAAGATCGGTCTAGCGGTAGTGAGACCCAGTACTTC

clone_size: -
j_call: TRBJ2-5
d_call: -
v_call: TRBV29-1
cdr3_aa: CSVRAVQETQYF
cdr3_nt: TGCAGCGTTAGGGCAGTCCAAGAGACCCAGTACTTC

clone_size: -
j_call: TRBJ2-1
d_call: TRBD2
v_call: TRBV20-1
cdr3_aa: CSASEAGEGGEQFF
cdr3_nt: TGCAGTGCTAGTGAGGCGGGAGAGGGTGGTGAGCAGTTCTTC

clone_size: few
j_call: TRBJ2-5
d_call: TRBD1
v_call: TRBV27
cdr3_aa: CASSSYSRTGGETQYF
cdr3_nt: TGTGCCAGCAGCTCATACTCGCGGACAGGGGGAGAGACCCAGTACTTC

clone_size: -
j_call: TRBJ2-4
d_call: -
v_call: TRBV20-1
cdr3_aa: CSASTGSDKNIQYF
cdr3_nt: TGCAGTGCATCCACAGGGAGCGACAAAAACATTCAGTACTTC

clone_size: -
j_call: TRBJ1-1
d_call: -
v_call: TRBV20-1
cdr3_aa: CSASKQSEAFF
cdr3_nt: TGCAGTGCTAGTAAACAGTCTGAAGCTTTCTTT

clone_size: few
j_call: TRBJ2-5
d_call: -
v_call: TRBV12-3/TRBV12-4
cdr3_aa: CASSFEGIGETQYF
cdr3_nt: TGTGCCAGCAGTTTTGAAGGGATCGGGGAGACCCAGTACTTC

clone_size: few
j_call: TRBJ2-7
d_call: -
v_call: TRBV12-3/TRBV12-4
cdr3_aa: CASSLIPGLNSYEQYF
cdr3_nt: TGTGCCAGCAGTTTAATTCCGGGACTGAACTCCTACGAGCAGTACTTC

clone_size: -
j_call: TRBJ1-2
d_call: -
v_call: TRBV9
cdr3_aa: CASSTSHGGGYTF
cdr3_nt: TGTGCCAGCAGCACCAGCCATGGGGGTGGCTACACCTTC

clone_size: once
j_call: TRBJ1-4
d_call: -
v_call: TRBV29-1
cdr3_aa: CSVGHEKLFF
cdr3_nt: TGCAGCGTGGGCCATGAAAAACTGTTTTTT

clone_size: many
j_call: TRBJ2-1
d_call: TRBD2
v_call: TRBV5-6
cdr3_aa: CASSSGTSSYNEQFF
cdr3_nt: TGTGCCAGCAGCTCCGGGACTAGCTCCTACAATGAGCAGTTCTTC

clone_size: -
j_call: TRBJ2-5
d_call: -
v_call: TRBV6-2/TRBV6-3
cdr3_aa: CASSYGSDSQETQYF
cdr3_nt: TGTGCCAGCAGTTACGGCAGCGACTCGCAAGAGACCCAGTACTTC

clone_size: once
j_call: TRBJ2-5
d_call: -
v_call: TRBV11-1
cdr3_aa: CVSSASGDQRETQYF
cdr3_nt: TGTGTCAGCAGCGCCTCCGGGGACCAGAGGGAGACCCAGTACTTC

clone_size: few
j_call: TRBJ2-5
d_call: -
v_call: TRBV13
cdr3_aa: CASSLGGQGRETQYF
cdr3_nt: TGTGCCAGCAGCTTAGGCGGGCAGGGGCGAGAGACCCAGTACTTC

clone_size: -
j_call: TRBJ2-1
d_call: -
v_call: TRBV6-1
cdr3_aa: CASSEGGVQEQFF
cdr3_nt: TGTGCCAGCAGTGAAGGCGGGGTTCAAGAGCAGTTCTTC

clone_size: few
j_call: TRBJ2-3
d_call: TRBD1
v_call: TRBV5-6
cdr3_aa: CASSFGDRSSYF
cdr3_nt: TGTGCCAGCAGCTTTGGGGACAGGTCGTCGTATTTT

clone_size: few
j_call: TRBJ2-5
d_call: TRBD2
v_call: TRBV5-1
cdr3_aa: CASSRRLASKETQYF
cdr3_nt: TGCGCCAGCAGTCGGAGACTAGCATCAAAAGAGACCCAGTACTTC

clone_size: -
j_call: TRBJ2-1
d_call: -
v_call: TRBV13
cdr3_aa: CASSLAGEVNNEQFF
cdr3_nt: TGTGCCAGCAGCTTAGCGGGAGAAGTCAACAATGAGCAGTTCTTC

clone_size: -
j_call: TRBJ1-2
d_call: TRBD1
v_call: TRBV7-9
cdr3_aa: CASSYTGGPVGGYTF
cdr3_nt: TGTGCCAGCAGCTACACAGGGGGCCCCGTTGGGGGCTACACCTTC

clone_size: once
j_call: TRBJ2-4
d_call: -
v_call: TRBV29-1
cdr3_aa: CSVATGSWGRYF
cdr3_nt: -

clone_size: -
j_call: TRBJ2-2
d_call: TRBD2
v_call: TRBV12-3/TRBV12-4
cdr3_aa: CASSYAAGEELFF
cdr3_nt: TGTGCCAGCAGTTACGCTGCGGGAGAGGAGCTGTTTTTT